This T cell receptor (beta chain) was obtained from a study of shared clonotypes between healthy human individuals. Using immunoSEQ multiplex PCR, the repertoire was profiled, and TCRdb retains in-frame clones only, with some absent. The table records some 2,000,000 clones, about 94% of them present only once. Terminally differentiated effector memory CD45RA+ cells were left out of the naive CD8 fraction, which was CD45RO-negative and positively selected for CCR7. CDR1 and CDR2 (germline): SNHLY, FYNNEI. The V end lost 7 bases, the J end lost 6 bases, and 19 bases lay between the germline ends. This CDR3 contains 15 residues.

The source of this sequence is a man younger than 35 in good health. Sequenced: naive CD8+ T cells sorted from blood. The gene calls are TRBV2 and TRBJ2-1, with a weak D call TRBD1 (5 bases). CDR3 in amino acids: CASIFMRQGPNEQFF. In nucleotides, the CDR3 is TGTGCCAGCATCTTCATGAGGCAGGGCCCCAATGAGCAGTTCTTC.